Listed below are T cell receptor beta chains from one sample, sequenced in a study of T cell repertoires in cytomegalovirus infection. TCRdb itself ran the reads through MiXCR, one entry per CDR3 protein. The sample includes 200,000 to 250,000 distinct CDR3 sequences, approximately 40% of them seen just once. Their target antigens are unknown. Sequencing was performed on CD8+ T cells from cultured PBMCs, taken from culture after CMV antigen stimulation. These receptors originate from a human donor in good health (CMV status not recorded). Some clones in this sample may be carry-over from other donors' samples. Both conserved end residues are part of each CDR3. The D gene is left open where the match is weak. Clone size, where shown, is once, few, many, or a class for clones that have expanded.

DNA: TGTGCCAGCAGCTCGCCCGGACTAGCGGGACAAGAGACCCAGTACTTC
CDR3: CASSSPGLAGQETQYF
size: -
V: TRBV5-4
J: TRBJ2-5
D: TRBD2

DNA: TGTGCCAGCAGCTCTCCAGACAGGGCGTACTATGGCTACACCTTC
CDR3: CASSSPDRAYYGYTF
size: -
V: TRBV5-3
J: TRBJ1-2
D: TRBD1

DNA: TGCGCCAGCAGCCAAGGGAATTCACCCCTCCACTTT
CDR3: CASSQGNSPLHF
size: -
V: TRBV4-1
J: TRBJ1-6
D: -

DNA: TGCAGTGCTAGAGATGACAGGGGATCGGGCCACGAGCAGTACTTC
CDR3: CSARDDRGSGHEQYF
size: -
V: TRBV20-1
J: TRBJ2-7
D: TRBD1

DNA: TGTGCCAGCAGCTTAAATCCGGGACTAGATACAGATACGCAGTATTTT
CDR3: CASSLNPGLDTDTQYF
size: few
V: TRBV7-3
J: TRBJ2-3
D: TRBD2

DNA: TGTGCCAGCACCCTCCGGGGGGGAGGGAATGAGCAGTTCTTC
CDR3: CASTLRGGGNEQFF
size: -
V: TRBV27
J: TRBJ2-1
D: TRBD2

DNA: TGTGCCAGCAGCTTAGCGATGGCTCTCGGGGAGACCCAGTACTTC
CDR3: CASSLAMALGETQYF
size: many
V: TRBV7-8
J: TRBJ2-5
D: -

DNA: TGTGCCAGCAGCTTGCTAGCGGGTGAGCAGTTCTTC
CDR3: CASSLLAGEQFF
size: -
V: TRBV7-2
J: TRBJ2-1
D: TRBD2

DNA: TGCAGTGCTAGCGGGAGTGAGGATACGCAGTATTTT
CDR3: CSASGSEDTQYF
size: -
V: TRBV20-1
J: TRBJ2-3
D: -

DNA: TGTGCCATCAGCGAGGTAGCGGGCTCCTACGAGCAGTACTTC
CDR3: CAISEVAGSYEQYF
size: few
V: TRBV6-5
J: TRBJ2-7
D: TRBD2

DNA: TGTGCCAGCAGCTTAGAAGGCAGGTACCCCTACGAGCAGTACTTC
CDR3: CASSLEGRYPYEQYF
size: many
V: TRBV7-8
J: TRBJ2-7
D: -

DNA: TGTGCCAGTAGTATAAGTTCGGTTGAGCAGTTCTTC
CDR3: CASSISSVEQFF
size: -
V: TRBV19
J: TRBJ2-1
D: -

DNA: TGTGCCATCAGGGACACGGTTGACTACAATGAGCAGTTCTTC
CDR3: CAIRDTVDYNEQFF
size: -
V: TRBV10-3
J: TRBJ2-1
D: -

DNA: TGCAGTGCTAGAGATATGCAGGGAGTTCTCTACAATGAGCAGTTCTTC
CDR3: CSARDMQGVLYNEQFF
size: -
V: TRBV20-1
J: TRBJ2-1
D: -

DNA: TGTGCCAGCAGCTTAGATCAGGGGGCATGGACTGAAGCTTTCTTT
CDR3: CASSLDQGAWTEAFF
size: -
V: TRBV7-2
J: TRBJ1-1
D: TRBD1

DNA: TGTGCCAGCAGAACAGGGTTACCTAATCAGCCCCAGCATTTT
CDR3: CASRTGLPNQPQHF
size: many
V: TRBV7-8
J: TRBJ1-5
D: -

DNA: TGTGCCAGCAGTCAAGCGGGAGGGCGGATCAATGAGCAGTTCTTC
CDR3: CASSQAGGRINEQFF
size: -
V: TRBV27
J: TRBJ2-1
D: TRBD2